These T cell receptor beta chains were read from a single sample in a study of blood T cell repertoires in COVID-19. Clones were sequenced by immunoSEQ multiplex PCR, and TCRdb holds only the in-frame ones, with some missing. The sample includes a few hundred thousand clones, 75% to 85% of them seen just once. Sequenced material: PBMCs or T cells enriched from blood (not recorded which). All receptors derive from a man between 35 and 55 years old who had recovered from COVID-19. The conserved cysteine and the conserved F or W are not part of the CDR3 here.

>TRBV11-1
ASSLVYGGGPKV
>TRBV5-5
ASSHPGNKQY
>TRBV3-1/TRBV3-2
ASSQGQYGYT
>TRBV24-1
ATSDTSGRNTGELF
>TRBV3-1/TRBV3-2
ASSPNSGVRDTQY
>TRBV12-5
ASGLDPGSGGYT
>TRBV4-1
ASSQSQSPSRVYGYT
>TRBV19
ASSVRVGQPQH
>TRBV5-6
ASSLWVQQPNQPQH
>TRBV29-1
SGVRTYNEQF
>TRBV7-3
ASSLFPGPSGANVLT
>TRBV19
ASMEYEKLF
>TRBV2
ASSLRSPRGGGVTEAF
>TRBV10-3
AISGGTRGYNSPLH
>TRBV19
ASSIGDREGYEQY
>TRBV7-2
ASSPWTSGGYNEQF
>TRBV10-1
ASSERGGGETQY
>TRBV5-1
ASSRTGEREAF
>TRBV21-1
ASDPGTGENYGYT
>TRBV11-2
ASSSFTGRGDGYT
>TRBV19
ASSRQGQGAVQPQH
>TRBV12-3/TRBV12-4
ASSSQGIGYT
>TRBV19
ASSIKRNEQF
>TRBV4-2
ASSQSILRLATNTGELF
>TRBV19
ASSARGYPGQGNLRAGNTIY
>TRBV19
ASSYSGGGTTYEQY
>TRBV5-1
ASSLLAGGANYGYT
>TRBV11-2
ASSLEIGREGHEQY
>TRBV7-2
ASSLQGANTEAF
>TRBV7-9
ASGRGGSSYEQY
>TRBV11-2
ASSSGGRDTDTQY
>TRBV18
ASSPYRGGDSPLH
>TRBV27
ASSPREDNPTGEQY
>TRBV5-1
ASSLAPTDSYEQY
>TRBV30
AWKVGSGSYNEQF
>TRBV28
ASSLGGSASYEQY
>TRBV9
ASSKSSYNSPLH
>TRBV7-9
ASSLASRDTEAF
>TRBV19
ASSIDPRTSGTYNEQF
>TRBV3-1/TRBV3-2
ASSQLQGVGELF
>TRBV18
ASSPPGQGPTTEAF
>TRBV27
ASSFNEQY